These 5 T cell receptor beta chains share one sample of origin, sequenced in a study of patients and donors after allogeneic stem cell transplantation. Using its own MiXCR run on the RT-PCR reads, TCRdb lists one record per CDR3 protein. The sample contains approximately 200,000 distinct CDR3 sequences, around 41% of which appear only once. Sequences were obtained from blood, either unsorted or a sorted T cell fraction (not recorded which). These receptors came from a human donor who was either an allogeneic HSCT recipient or a stem cell or donor lymphocyte infusion donor (not recorded which). It is not recorded whose cells these are; they may come from a transplant donor.

In its sample, this clonotype was seen a few times. The chain is built from TRBV5-1 and TRBJ1-3; TRBD1 is a possible D gene (6 bases). This CDR3 contains 15 residues. Germline V gene lookup returns CDR1 SGHRS and CDR2 YFSETQ. V was cut by 5 bases and J by 3 bases, with 15 bases left in between. The CDR3 DNA sequence: TGCGCCAGCAGAACTTCGGACAGCCTTGGAAACACCATATATTTT. Amino acid sequence: CASRTSDSLGNTIYF.

The CDR3 nucleotides read TGCAGTGCTAGAGATAGCCAGAAAGGACGCGGGGAGCTGTTTTTT. It translates to CSARDSQKGRGELFF. V usage is TRBV20-1 and J usage is TRBJ2-2, with D unresolved. Germline V gene data show CDR1 as DFQATT and CDR2 as SNEGSKA (reference sequence). This CDR3 region has 15 residues. V was pared by 0 bases and J by 7 bases, with 15 bases between.

This chain uses TRBV30 with TRBJ1-2; tentative D call: TRBD1 (5 bases). There are 13 residues in the CDR3. Trimming stripped 5 bases from V and 4 bases from J, with 14 bases between. CDR1 GTSNPN and CDR2 SVGIG come from the germline V gene (reference sequence). The CDR3 bases are TGTGCCTGGGAAGCCGGGACGGGCTATGGCTACACCTTC. The encoded protein is CAWEAGTGYGYTF.

The chain recombines TRBV28 with TRBJ1-5, with D maybe TRBD1 (5 bases). Germline-derived CDR1 and CDR2 are MDHEN and SYDVKM. This CDR3 spans 18 amino acids. The V gene lost 5 bases and the J gene lost 3 bases, with 23 bases spanning the gap. This CDR3 is CASSPLGRAVAANQPQHF. As DNA, the CDR3 is TGTGCCAGCAGTCCGCTGGGGCGAGCGGTTGCAGCCAATCAGCCCCAGCATTTT.

This chain uses TRBV5-1 with TRBJ2-2; tentative D call: TRBD2 (7 bases). From germline, CDR1 is SGHRS and CDR2 YFSETQ. V was trimmed by 0 bases and J by 3 bases, leaving 15 bases between them. CDR3 length equals 17 residues. For the CDR3, the DNA is TGCGCCAGCAGCTTGGCCGGGGGGCTTACGGACACCGGGGAGCTGTTTTTT. This codes for CASSLAGGLTDTGELFF. Based on the CDR3 plus reference TRBV5-1 and TRBJ2-2, the full variable domain is KAGVTQTPRYLIKTRGQQVTLSCSPISGHRSVSWYQQTPGQGLQFLFEYFSETQRNKGNFPGRFSGRQFSNSRSEMNVSTLELGDSALYLCASSLAGGLTDTGELFFGEGSRLTVL.